The 18 T cell receptor beta chains presented below share a single source sample, sequenced in a study of beta chain features in type 1 diabetes. For these TCRs, the target antigens are not known. Study results and caveats: Within each of all four CD4+ subsets, Type 1 diabetes patients had TCRB CDR3s that were moderately but significantly shorter.

The isolated RNA, all of it, was reverse transcribed, so expressed TCRB transcripts were what got sequenced. Sequencing used immunoSEQ multiplex PCR; TCRdb keeps in-frame clones, though not all of them. The sample consists of roughly 220,000 clones, around 16% of them appearing once. The sequencing input was naive CD4+ T cells from blood. These receptors came from a man younger than 40 with type 1 diabetes.

CDR3 loop: CASSPMTGGTTEAFF. In nucleotides, the CDR3 is TGTGCCAGCAGCCCGATGACAGGGGGGACGACTGAAGCTTTCTTT. This rearrangement joins TRBV9 to TRBJ1-1; 9 bases fit TRBD1. The CDR3 loop spans 15 amino acids. From germline, CDR1 is SGDLS and CDR2 YYNGEE. The ends lost 4 bases at V and 5 bases at J; junction bases unmatched: 9. The full variable domain, completed using reference TRBV9 and TRBJ1-1, is DSGVTQTPKHLITATGQRVTLRCSPRSGDLSVYWYQQSLDQGLQFLIQYYNGEERAKGNILERFSAQQFPDLHSELNLSSLELGDSALYFCASSPMTGGTTEAFFGQGTRLTVV.

The gene calls are TRBV28 and TRBJ2-7; D assignment may be TRBD1 or TRBD2 (5 bases each). Germline-derived CDR1 and CDR2 are MDHEN and SYDVKM. This CDR3 is built from 14 residues. V lost 2 bases and J 3 bases, leaving 11 bases between the germline ends. The CDR3 DNA reads as TGTGCCAGCAGTTTACCAGGGACCTACTACGAGCAGTACTTC. It yields the protein CASSLPGTYYEQYF.

V is TRBV9 and J is TRBJ1-2, with D perhaps matching TRBD1 (6 bases). The germline CDR1 and CDR2 sequences are SGDLS and YYNGEE. The V and J ends lost 0 bases and 8 bases respectively, with 11 bases between them. CDR3 length equals 13 residues. Written as DNA, the CDR3 is TGTGCCAGCAGCGTAGGAAACAGGGCCGGCTACACCTTC. Translation gives CASSVGNRAGYTF.

This clone was found a few times. The chain is built from TRBV25-1 and TRBJ1-1; D remains ambiguous. Germline V gene lookup returns CDR1 MGHDK and CDR2 SYGVNS. The CDR3 spans 11 residues. Deletions cut 3 bases from V and 5 bases from J, with 4 bases between. DNA of the CDR3: TGTGCCAGCAGTGAGTGGACTGAAGCTTTCTTT. Its protein product is CASSEWTEAFF.

The chain couples TRBV28 to TRBJ2-5; D unresolved. With 6 bases removed from V and 1 base from J, the gap between germline ends came to 9 bases. CDR1 is MDHEN, CDR2 SYDVKM, per germline. The CDR3 is made up of 13 amino acids. The DNA for the CDR3 is TGTGCCAGCAGCTCCTTATTCCAAGAGACCCAGTACTTC. Translating it yields CASSSLFQETQYF.

This clone was seen more than once but under ten times. The CDR3 spells CSVGRGMDTGELFF. The CDR3, as DNA: TGCAGCGTTGGGAGGGGAATGGACACCGGGGAGCTGTTTTTT. The V and J genes are TRBV29-1 and TRBJ2-2, with D tentatively TRBD2 (6 bases). V lost 4 bases to trimming and J lost 3 bases, with 12 bases between them. This CDR3 is 14 amino acids long. CDR1 and CDR2 (germline): SQVTM, ANQGSEA.

This clone was seen a handful of times. The chain carries TRBV25-1 and TRBJ2-7; D is undetermined. V was trimmed by 4 bases and J by 7 bases, leaving 11 bases between them. The CDR3 runs to 12 residues. CDR1 MGHDK and CDR2 SYGVNS come from the germline V gene. The CDR3 bases are TGTGCCAGCAGTGGAAGAGTGGGGGAGCAGTACTTC. It yields the protein CASSGRVGEQYF.

A few counts support this clone. V gene TRBV7-9 combines with J gene TRBJ2-7, with D possibly being TRBD1 (6 bases). The CDR3 covers 13 residues. V shed 5 bases and J shed 5 bases, with 13 bases lying between them. The germline CDR1 and CDR2 sequences are SEHNR and FQNEAQ (reference sequence). CDR3 loop: CASSEQGSHEQYF. The CDR3 DNA sequence: TGTGCCAGCAGCGAACAGGGTTCCCACGAGCAGTACTTC.

The chain employs TRBV6-6 and TRBJ2-7; 12 nucleotides match TRBD2. This CDR3 has 16 amino acids. V lost 5 bases and J lost 5; bases outside the gene matches: 10. Germline V gene lookup returns CDR1 MNHNY and CDR2 SVGAGI (reference sequence). CDR3 nucleotide sequence: TGTGCCAGCAGTCCCCCTAGCGGGAGGGCCTCGGACGAGCAGTACTTC. Its protein is CASSPPSGRASDEQYF.

There are a few counts of this clone. J is TRBJ2-1 and V is TRBV5-1, with a weak D call TRBD1 (6 bases). V lost 0 bases and J lost 4, with 11 bases in between. Germline loops: CDR1 SGHRS, CDR2 YFSETQ. The CDR3 runs 15 residues. The CDR3 nucleotides read TGCGCCAGCAGCTTGGTCACGAGGGGGTACAATGAGCAGTTCTTC. This sequence encodes CASSLVTRGYNEQFF.

The V call is TRBV29-1, the J call TRBJ2-2; D might be TRBD1 (6 bases). CDR1 SQVTM and CDR2 ANQGSEA come from the germline V gene. Trimming removed 8 bases from V and 4 bases from J, with 17 bases in between. The CDR3 contains 14 residues. Here the CDR3 DNA reads TGCAGCATAAGGCGACAGGACATCACCGGGGAGCTGTTTTTT. Translation: CSIRRQDITGELFF.

In its sample, this clone was seen a few times. The rearrangement links TRBV10-3 to TRBJ2-1; 12 bases are shared with TRBD2. The CDR3 consists of 16 residues. V was clipped by 6 bases and J by 5 bases; unmatched bases: 8. CDR1 is ENHRY, CDR2 SYGVKD, per germline. CDR3: CAISDRTSGANNEQFF. The CDR3 coding sequence is TGTGCCATCAGCGACCGGACTAGCGGGGCTAACAATGAGCAGTTCTTC.

The genes are TRBV4-1 and TRBJ2-5; 7 bases align to TRBD1. This CDR3 has 14 residues. The V gene end was trimmed by 1 base and the J gene end by 4 bases; junction bases not matched to a gene: 3. CDR1 MGHRA and CDR2 YSYEKL come from the germline V gene. The CDR3 is CASSQVTGVETQYF. The DNA of the CDR3 is TGCGCCAGCAGCCAAGTCACAGGGGTAGAGACCCAGTACTTC.

The chain carries TRBV7-2 and TRBJ2-3, with 7 bases aligning to TRBD2. The CDR3 sequence is 16 residues long. Germline V gene data show CDR1 as SGHTA and CDR2 as FQGNSA. Trimming took 3 bases from V and 0 from J; bases not matched to a gene: 6. The DNA of the CDR3 is TGTGCCAGCAGCTTGAGGTCTAGCGGAAGCACAGATACGCAGTATTTT. Protein product: CASSLRSSGSTDTQYF.

In this sample, this clone turned up a few times. The same CDR3 arises from other DNA sequences in this sample as well. The chain couples TRBV2 to TRBJ2-3; TRBD1 matches 8 bases. Germline V lookup: CDR1 SNHLY, CDR2 FYNNEI. The CDR3 covers 14 residues. V shed 2 bases, J shed 3 bases, and the junction held 1 base outside the gene matches. For the CDR3, the DNA is TGTGCCAGCAGTGAACAGGGGGCTACAGATACGCAGTATTTT. This codes for CASSEQGATDTQYF.

In its sample, this clone was seen a few times. This chain joins TRBV25-1 and TRBJ2-1, with 10 bases that match TRBD1. The CDR3 runs to 16 residues. Trimming removed 1 base from V and 4 bases from J; junction bases left unmatched: 4. CDR1 is MGHDK and CDR2 is SYGVNS in the germline V gene. CDR3: CASSEFRDRGYNEQFF. The CDR3 nucleotides read TGTGCCAGCAGTGAATTTCGGGACAGGGGATACAATGAGCAGTTCTTC.

The chain uses TRBV30 and TRBJ2-7, with D possibly being TRBD1 (6 bases). This CDR3 has 14 residues. The V gene's germline CDR1 is GTSNPN and CDR2 SVGIG (reference sequence). Trimming took 6 bases from V and 3 from J, leaving 18 bases between them. CDR3 region: CACPEYQGNYEQYF. For the CDR3, the DNA is TGTGCCTGCCCCGAGTATCAGGGGAACTACGAGCAGTACTTC.

The genes are TRBV7-2 and TRBJ1-4, with TRBD1 identical over 7 bases. Per germline, CDR1 SGHTA and CDR2 FQGNSA. The CDR3 covers 14 residues. V gave up 6 bases and J gave up 8 bases; unmatched junction bases: 9. CDR3 nucleotides: TGTGCCAGCAGTCCCACAGGGGCATCGGAAAAACTGTTTTTT. Translated: CASSPTGASEKLFF.